This T cell receptor beta chain was recovered during a study of blood T cell repertoires in COVID-19. The wider study: Samples came from the United States, Italy and Spain, spanning acute and convalescent COVID-19. The analysed material was cDNA or gDNA that came from T cells, B-cell-depleted T cells, or PBMCs.

This CDR3 spans 16 amino acids. V trimming: 0 bases; J trimming: 7 bases; junction bases outside the gene matches: 8. Germline-derived CDR1 and CDR2 are SGDLS and YYNGEE. Authors' data handling: Estimation of nucleated cell counts was performed using reference gene primer amplification. The protocol was immunoSEQ multiplex PCR, while the TCRdb copy is restricted to in-frame clones and leaves out a portion. V and J calls and clone size are those listed in that table; D and trimming were worked out from the DNA. The sample holds over 140,000 clones, roughly four fifths seen once. This TCR was recovered from a woman aged 60-75 years with acute or convalescent COVID-19. Sequences were obtained from peripheral blood. The chain has TRBV9 and TRBJ1-4; 8 bases align to TRBD1. The chain's CDR3 is CASSVGAGGAGEKLFF. The CDR3 bases are TGTGCCAGCAGCGTAGGGGCAGGGGGCGCGGGTGAAAAACTGTTTTTT.